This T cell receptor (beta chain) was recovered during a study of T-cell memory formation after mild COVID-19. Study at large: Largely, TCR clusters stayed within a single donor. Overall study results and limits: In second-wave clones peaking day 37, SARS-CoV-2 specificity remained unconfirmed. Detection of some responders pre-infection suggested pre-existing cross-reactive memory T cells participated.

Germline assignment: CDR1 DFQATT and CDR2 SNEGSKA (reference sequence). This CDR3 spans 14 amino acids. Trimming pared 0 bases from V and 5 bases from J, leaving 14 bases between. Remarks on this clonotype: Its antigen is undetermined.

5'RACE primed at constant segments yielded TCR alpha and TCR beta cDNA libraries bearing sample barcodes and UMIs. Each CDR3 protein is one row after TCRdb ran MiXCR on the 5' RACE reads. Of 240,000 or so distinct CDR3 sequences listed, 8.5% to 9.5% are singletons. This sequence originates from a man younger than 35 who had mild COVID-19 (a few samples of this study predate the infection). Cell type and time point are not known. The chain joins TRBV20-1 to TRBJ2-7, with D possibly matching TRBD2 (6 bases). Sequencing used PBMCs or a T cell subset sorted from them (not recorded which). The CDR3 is CSAREGASVNEQYF. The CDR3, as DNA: TGCAGTGCTAGAGAAGGGGCTAGCGTCAACGAGCAGTACTTC.